This paragraph reports one T cell receptor (beta chain). The antigen is not known. Germline CDR1 SGHRS, CDR2 YFSETQ. This CDR3 is 14 amino acids long. The V and J ends lost 3 bases and 6 bases, in that order; junction bases with no gene match: 2. These data originate in a study of shared clonotypes between healthy human individuals. Healthy HIV-negative adults without recent acute infections or vaccinations served as donors. The CD4+ fraction was divided into a CD45RA+ naive subset and a CD45RA-negative memory subset. Study-wide results and caveats: It was observed that approximately 5% of naive CD4 clonotypes were shared across several donors.

Under the authors' procedure: Sequence data from immunoSEQ were junction-only and lacked quality scores; consequently, filtering differed. Produced via immunoSEQ multiplex PCR; TCRdb's table is partial and in-frame only. V and J calls and clone size come straight from that table; D and trimming were deduced from the DNA. This repertoire shows around 1.1 million clones, around 77% found once; its top ten account for roughly 0.82%. Sequenced: memory CD4+ T cells from PBMCs. The subset is: CD45RA-negative fraction. The chain couples TRBV5-1 to TRBJ2-2; 10 bases align to TRBD2. The TCR sequence derives from a man aged 18 to 29 in good health. Some clones in this sample may be carry-over from other donors' samples. The CDR3: CASSSLAGAGELFF. CDR3 bases: TGCGCCAGCAGCTCCCTAGCGGGAGCCGGGGAGCTGTTTTTT.